This T cell receptor (beta chain) derives from a study of blood T cell repertoires in COVID-19. V dropped 4 bases and J dropped 7; count of bases not matched to a gene: 8. The length of the CDR3 is 15 residues. Per germline, CDR1 MRHNA and CDR2 SNTAGT. Data came from immunoSEQ multiplex PCR; TCRdb stores just in-frame clones and leaves some out. The table has tens of thousands of clones, roughly 90% seen once. The rearrangement joins TRBV6-4 to TRBJ2-1; 9 bases map to TRBD2. The sample consisted of peripheral blood. The sequence derives from a human donor in a cohort sampled during active COVID-19. The CDR3 is CASSAKTSGGNEQFF. DNA of the CDR3: TGTGCCAGCAGTGCGAAGACTAGCGGAGGGAATGAGCAGTTCTTC.